Listed below are T cell receptor beta chains from one sample, sequenced in a study of T cell responses to AZD1222 COVID-19 vaccine. Sequencing used immunoSEQ multiplex PCR; TCRdb keeps in-frame clones, though not all of them. This sample has approximately 150,000 clones, with around 91% found just once. The specimen comprised peripheral blood, sampled 28 days after the second AZD1222 dose. All receptors come from an adult who received the AZD1222 COVID-19 vaccine. Both conserved end residues are part of each CDR3. Each record gives: J gene, D gene, V gene, clone size, CDR3 protein, CDR3 DNA. The D gene is left open where the match is weak. Clone size is shown for a subset of rows, as once, few, many or a class of expanded clone.

J gene: TRBJ1-1; D gene: -; V gene: TRBV19; clone size: -; CDR3 protein: CASSTPPGRMNTEAFF; CDR3 DNA: TGTGCCAGTAGTACCCCCCCTGGGAGAATGAACACTGAAGCTTTCTTT
J gene: TRBJ2-3; D gene: -; V gene: TRBV7-9; clone size: -; CDR3 protein: CASSLLSSGTTDTQYF; CDR3 DNA: TGTGCCAGCAGCTTACTAAGTAGCGGAACCACAGATACGCAGTATTTT
J gene: TRBJ1-1; D gene: -; V gene: TRBV11-2; clone size: -; CDR3 protein: CASSPGGETRGAFF; CDR3 DNA: TGTGCCAGCAGCCCAGGAGGAGAGACTAGAGGAGCTTTCTTT
J gene: TRBJ2-5; D gene: -; V gene: TRBV18; clone size: -; CDR3 protein: CASSQGHQETQYF; CDR3 DNA: TGTGCCAGCTCCCAGGGGCACCAAGAGACCCAGTACTTC
J gene: TRBJ2-1; D gene: -; V gene: TRBV6-5; clone size: -; CDR3 protein: CASTTGISYNEQFF; CDR3 DNA: TGTGCCAGCACAACGGGGATTTCCTACAATGAGCAGTTCTTC
J gene: TRBJ1-2; D gene: -; V gene: TRBV6-5; clone size: once; CDR3 protein: CASSYGRLYGYTF; CDR3 DNA: TGTGCCAGCAGTTACGGACGGCTCTATGGCTACACCTTC
J gene: TRBJ2-3; D gene: -; V gene: TRBV10-3; clone size: -; CDR3 protein: CAISLVGGPADTQYF; CDR3 DNA: TGTGCCATCAGTCTCGTCGGGGGGCCTGCAGATACGCAGTATTTT
J gene: TRBJ2-5; D gene: TRBD1; V gene: TRBV19; clone size: few; CDR3 protein: CASSPDRGRETQYF; CDR3 DNA: TGTGCCAGTAGCCCTGACAGGGGGCGGGAGACCCAGTACTTC
J gene: TRBJ1-2; D gene: TRBD1; V gene: TRBV19; clone size: once; CDR3 protein: CASSRQGLYGYTF; CDR3 DNA: TGTGCCAGTAGTAGACAGGGTCTCTATGGCTACACCTTC
J gene: TRBJ1-3; D gene: -; V gene: TRBV27; clone size: -; CDR3 protein: CASSRLGVPGNTIYF; CDR3 DNA: TGTGCCAGCAGCCGGCTGGGGGTTCCTGGAAACACCATATATTTT
J gene: TRBJ1-2; D gene: -; V gene: TRBV5-6; clone size: once; CDR3 protein: CASSSGTLNYGYTF; CDR3 DNA: TGTGCCAGCAGCTCCGGGACACTTAACTATGGCTACACCTTC
J gene: TRBJ2-7; D gene: TRBD2; V gene: TRBV2; clone size: -; CDR3 protein: CASSLGLVGEQYF; CDR3 DNA: TGTGCCAGCAGTCTCGGACTAGTTGGGGAGCAGTACTTC
J gene: TRBJ2-7; D gene: TRBD1; V gene: TRBV7-8; clone size: -; CDR3 protein: CASSFYRDRGLSLYEQYF; CDR3 DNA: TGTGCCAGCAGCTTTTACCGGGACAGGGGACTATCACTCTACGAGCAGTACTTC
J gene: TRBJ1-5; D gene: TRBD1; V gene: TRBV28; clone size: once; CDR3 protein: CASKQGVMGVYQPQHF; CDR3 DNA: TGTGCCAGCAAGCAGGGGGTAATGGGGGTTTATCAGCCCCAGCATTTT
J gene: TRBJ2-7; D gene: TRBD1; V gene: TRBV18; clone size: -; CDR3 protein: CASSITGATLSYEQYF; CDR3 DNA: TGTGCCAGCTCAATCACAGGGGCTACCCTCTCCTACGAGCAGTACTTC
J gene: TRBJ1-1; D gene: TRBD1; V gene: TRBV2; clone size: -; CDR3 protein: CASGQGRGNTEAFF; CDR3 DNA: TGTGCCAGCGGACAGGGACGGGGGAACACTGAAGCTTTCTTT
J gene: TRBJ1-2; D gene: -; V gene: TRBV27; clone size: -; CDR3 protein: CASSATRNYGYTF; CDR3 DNA: TGTGCCAGCAGCGCGACTCGAAACTATGGCTACACCTTC
J gene: TRBJ2-3; D gene: -; V gene: TRBV20-1; clone size: -; CDR3 protein: CSASGSASTDTQYF; CDR3 DNA: TGCAGTGCTAGTGGGAGCGCGAGCACAGATACGCAGTATTTT
J gene: TRBJ2-2; D gene: -; V gene: TRBV18; clone size: -; CDR3 protein: CASSPGRANTGELFF; CDR3 DNA: TGTGCCAGCTCGCCGGGGAGAGCGAACACCGGGGAGCTGTTTTTT
J gene: TRBJ2-1; D gene: TRBD2; V gene: TRBV5-4; clone size: -; CDR3 protein: CASSLALVAGNNEQFF; CDR3 DNA: TGTGCCAGCAGCTTGGCCTTGGTAGCGGGAAACAATGAGCAGTTCTTC
J gene: TRBJ1-3; D gene: TRBD1; V gene: TRBV18; clone size: once; CDR3 protein: CASSLGQGGSGNTIYF; CDR3 DNA: TGTGCCAGCTCACTAGGACAGGGGGGCTCTGGAAACACCATATATTTT
J gene: TRBJ1-2; D gene: -; V gene: TRBV4-3; clone size: -; CDR3 protein: CASSQETFSYGYTF; CDR3 DNA: TGCGCCAGCAGCCAAGAAACCTTTTCCTATGGCTACACCTTC
J gene: TRBJ2-1; D gene: TRBD2; V gene: TRBV27; clone size: -; CDR3 protein: CASTPTSGVNEQFF; CDR3 DNA: TGTGCCAGCACCCCGACTAGCGGGGTAAATGAGCAGTTCTTC
J gene: TRBJ2-5; D gene: TRBD1; V gene: TRBV5-5; clone size: once; CDR3 protein: CASSSPGQGGETQYF; CDR3 DNA: TGTGCCAGCAGCTCGCCTGGACAGGGGGGGGAGACCCAGTACTTC
J gene: TRBJ2-7; D gene: -; V gene: TRBV3-1/TRBV3-2; clone size: -; CDR3 protein: CATSGPPYEQYF; CDR3 DNA: TGTGCCACATCCGGGCCCCCCTACGAGCAGTACTTC
J gene: TRBJ1-2; D gene: TRBD1; V gene: TRBV4-2; clone size: -; CDR3 protein: CASSQEGTGNYGYTF; CDR3 DNA: TGTGCCAGCAGCCAAGAAGGGACAGGGAACTATGGCTACACCTTC
J gene: TRBJ2-2; D gene: -; V gene: TRBV30; clone size: -; CDR3 protein: CAWSMRSVRTGELFF; CDR3 DNA: TGTGCCTGGAGTATGAGGTCGGTCAGGACCGGGGAGCTGTTTTTT
J gene: TRBJ2-6; D gene: -; V gene: TRBV18; clone size: -; CDR3 protein: CASSPTGPTGANVLTF; CDR3 DNA: TGTGCCAGCTCACCTACAGGTCCGACTGGGGCCAACGTCCTGACTTTC
J gene: TRBJ2-1; D gene: -; V gene: TRBV7-6; clone size: -; CDR3 protein: CASRDSGSSYNEQFF; CDR3 DNA: TGTGCCAGCAGAGATAGCGGTAGCTCCTACAATGAGCAGTTCTTC
J gene: TRBJ2-2; D gene: -; V gene: TRBV20-1; clone size: -; CDR3 protein: CSVSNTGELFF; CDR3 DNA: TGCAGTGTCTCGAACACCGGGGAGCTGTTTTTT
J gene: TRBJ1-2; D gene: -; V gene: TRBV2; clone size: -; CDR3 protein: CASRREGVTTF; CDR3 DNA: TGTGCCAGCAGGCGGGAAGGGGTTACCACCTTC
J gene: TRBJ2-3; D gene: TRBD2; V gene: TRBV10-3; clone size: -; CDR3 protein: CAISDSTSGRTDTQYF; CDR3 DNA: TGTGCCATCAGTGACTCTACTAGCGGACGCACAGATACGCAGTATTTT
J gene: TRBJ2-7; D gene: TRBD1; V gene: TRBV30; clone size: -; CDR3 protein: CAWSKWDRVSYEQYF; CDR3 DNA: TGTGCCTGGAGTAAATGGGACAGGGTCTCCTACGAGCAGTACTTC
J gene: TRBJ2-5; D gene: -; V gene: TRBV5-5; clone size: -; CDR3 protein: CASSLGDLEETQYF; CDR3 DNA: TGTGCCAGCAGCTTGGGGGACCTTGAGGAGACCCAGTACTTC
J gene: TRBJ1-2; D gene: -; V gene: TRBV4-3; clone size: -; CDR3 protein: CASSQELFYGYTF; CDR3 DNA: TGCGCCAGCAGCCAAGAGTTATTCTATGGCTACACCTTC
J gene: TRBJ2-5; D gene: -; V gene: TRBV30; clone size: -; CDR3 protein: CAWRPGFRETQYF; CDR3 DNA: TGTGCCTGGAGGCCAGGGTTCCGGGAGACCCAGTACTTC
J gene: TRBJ2-3; D gene: TRBD2; V gene: TRBV7-9; clone size: -; CDR3 protein: CASSLGALTRTSGPNTQYF; CDR3 DNA: TGTGCCAGCAGCTTAGGGGCGCTAACCCGGACTAGCGGTCCTAATACGCAGTATTTT
J gene: TRBJ1-2; D gene: -; V gene: TRBV29-1; clone size: few; CDR3 protein: CSVEDGQGYGYTF; CDR3 DNA: TGCAGCGTTGAAGATGGGCAGGGATATGGCTACACCTTC
J gene: TRBJ1-2; D gene: -; V gene: TRBV7-2; clone size: -; CDR3 protein: CASSLRGGDASGAPYTF; CDR3 DNA: TGTGCCAGCAGCTTAAGGGGAGGGGACGCTTCGGGTGCTCCCTACACCTTC
J gene: TRBJ1-1; D gene: -; V gene: TRBV27; clone size: -; CDR3 protein: CASSSTGLPNTEAFF; CDR3 DNA: TGTGCCAGCAGTTCGACGGGACTTCCGAACACTGAAGCTTTCTTT
J gene: TRBJ1-2; D gene: -; V gene: TRBV3-1/TRBV3-2; clone size: -; CDR3 protein: CASSLRTTGYGYTF; CDR3 DNA: TGTGCCAGCAGCCTCCGGACAACAGGCTATGGCTACACCTTC
J gene: TRBJ2-1; D gene: TRBD2; V gene: TRBV4-1; clone size: few; CDR3 protein: CASSQDFGGAPYNEQFF; CDR3 DNA: TGCGCCAGCAGTCAAGATTTCGGGGGGGCCCCCTACAATGAGCAGTTCTTC
J gene: TRBJ2-3; D gene: TRBD2; V gene: TRBV24-1; clone size: -; CDR3 protein: CATSDTSGGSTDTQYF; CDR3 DNA: TGTGCCACCAGTGACACTAGCGGGGGGTCTACAGATACGCAGTATTTT
J gene: TRBJ1-2; D gene: TRBD1; V gene: TRBV27; clone size: -; CDR3 protein: CASSPGTGGGYGYTF; CDR3 DNA: TGTGCCAGCAGTCCGGGGACAGGGGGTGGCTATGGCTACACCTTC
J gene: TRBJ1-1; D gene: -; V gene: TRBV27; clone size: once; CDR3 protein: CASSWSENTEAFF; CDR3 DNA: TGTGCCAGCAGTTGGTCAGAGAACACTGAAGCTTTCTTT
J gene: TRBJ2-1; D gene: -; V gene: TRBV6-5; clone size: once; CDR3 protein: CASRRGNEQFF; CDR3 DNA: TGTGCCAGTAGAAGGGGGAATGAGCAGTTCTTC
J gene: TRBJ2-3; D gene: TRBD2; V gene: TRBV19; clone size: -; CDR3 protein: CASSHRREYADTQYF; CDR3 DNA: TGTGCCAGTAGTCATAGGCGGGAGTACGCAGATACGCAGTATTTT
J gene: TRBJ2-5; D gene: TRBD1; V gene: TRBV10-3; clone size: -; CDR3 protein: CATRTGQETQYF; CDR3 DNA: TGTGCCACCCGGACAGGGCAAGAGACCCAGTACTTC